This is a list of T cell receptor beta chains from one sample in a study of vaccination and CD4 T cells after COVID-19. One entry per CDR3 protein results from TCRdb running MiXCR on the PCR reads. The table has about 19,000 distinct CDR3 sequences, around 41% seen once. These receptors' antigens are unknown. The specimen sequenced was cultured CD4+ T cells from blood. The receptors were sampled from a human donor with COVID-19. CDR3s include the opening cysteine and the closing phenylalanine or tryptophan. Each record gives: CDR3 protein, CDR3 DNA, D gene, clone size, J gene, CDR3 length, V gene. A D gene is named only where the DNA matches it firmly. Part of the rows lack a size; the others show once, few, many or a class for expanded clones.

CDR3: CATRDPRGGGATGELFF
DNA: TGTGCCACCAGGGACCCCCGGGGCGGGGGGGCCACCGGGGAGCTGTTTTTT
D: TRBD2
size: -
J: TRBJ2-2
length: 17
V: TRBV15

CDR3: CASSLAGTGSRSPLHF
DNA: TGCGCCAGCAGCTTGGCCGGGACAGGGTCTCGGTCACCCCTCCACTTT
D: TRBD1
size: -
J: TRBJ1-6
length: 16
V: TRBV5-1

CDR3: CASRRGVGRPQHF
DNA: TGTGCCAGCAGAAGGGGGGTAGGGAGACCCCAGCATTTT
D: -
size: few
J: TRBJ1-5
length: 13
V: TRBV2

CDR3: CASKKRGSPLHF
DNA: TGTGCCAGCAAGAAAAGGGGTTCACCCCTCCACTTT
D: -
size: medium-sized
J: TRBJ1-6
length: 12
V: TRBV12-3/TRBV12-4

CDR3: CASSGRDYNEQFF
DNA: TGTGCCAGCTCGGGGCGGGACTACAATGAGCAGTTCTTC
D: -
size: -
J: TRBJ2-1
length: 13
V: TRBV12-3/TRBV12-4

CDR3: CASKSGGAIGELFF
DNA: TGTGCCAGCAAAAGCGGGGGGGCAATCGGGGAGCTGTTTTTT
D: TRBD2
size: once
J: TRBJ2-2
length: 14
V: TRBV12-3/TRBV12-4

CDR3: CASSSMDSLGGYTF
DNA: TGTGCCAGCAGCTCGATGGACAGTTTGGGTGGCTACACCTTC
D: -
size: once
J: TRBJ1-2
length: 14
V: TRBV5-4

CDR3: CASSPRQGENIQYF
DNA: TGTGCCAGTAGTCCTCGACAGGGGGAAAACATTCAGTACTTC
D: TRBD1
size: -
J: TRBJ2-4
length: 14
V: TRBV19

CDR3: CAISESRDFGYTF
DNA: TGTGCCATCAGTGAGTCAAGGGATTTCGGCTACACCTTC
D: -
size: -
J: TRBJ1-2
length: 13
V: TRBV10-3

CDR3: CASSVKGLAGESSTDTQYF
DNA: TGTGCCAGCAGCGTAAAAGGACTAGCGGGGGAGTCTAGCACAGATACGCAGTATTTT
D: TRBD2
size: -
J: TRBJ2-3
length: 19
V: TRBV9

CDR3: CASSFLFTTGAGELFF
DNA: TGTGCCAGCAGTTTCCTATTTACCACAGGGGCCGGGGAGCTGTTTTTT
D: TRBD1
size: few
J: TRBJ2-2
length: 16
V: TRBV6-5

CDR3: CASSLGQGNEKLFF
DNA: TGCGCCAGCAGCTTGGGGCAGGGGAATGAAAAACTGTTTTTT
D: -
size: -
J: TRBJ1-4
length: 14
V: TRBV5-1

CDR3: CASSDGRGLYGYTF
DNA: TGTGCCAGCAGTGACGGCAGGGGGCTTTATGGCTACACCTTC
D: TRBD1
size: -
J: TRBJ1-2
length: 14
V: TRBV6-2/TRBV6-3

CDR3: CASSRGDRANTGELFF
DNA: TGCGCCAGCAGCCGGGGGGACAGGGCGAACACCGGGGAGCTGTTTTTT
D: TRBD1
size: -
J: TRBJ2-2
length: 16
V: TRBV4-3

CDR3: CASSKTPNTEAFF
DNA: TGTGCCAGCAGCAAGACACCGAACACTGAAGCTTTCTTT
D: -
size: -
J: TRBJ1-1
length: 13
V: TRBV6-1

CDR3: CSARDRRGDYGYTF
DNA: TGCAGTGCTAGAGATCGCAGGGGCGACTATGGCTACACCTTC
D: -
size: -
J: TRBJ1-2
length: 14
V: TRBV20-1

CDR3: CSAGGQGMGEQYF
DNA: TGCAGTGCGGGAGGACAGGGGATGGGCGAGCAGTACTTC
D: TRBD1
size: -
J: TRBJ2-7
length: 13
V: TRBV20-1

CDR3: CSARVDRGNTEAFF
DNA: TGCAGTGCTAGAGTGGACAGGGGGAACACTGAAGCTTTCTTT
D: TRBD1
size: -
J: TRBJ1-1
length: 14
V: TRBV20-1

CDR3: CAISESSRHYGYTF
DNA: TGTGCCATCAGTGAGTCGAGCAGGCACTATGGCTACACCTTC
D: -
size: -
J: TRBJ1-2
length: 14
V: TRBV10-3

CDR3: CSARIRAETQYF
DNA: TGCAGTGCTAGAATCCGGGCGGAGACCCAGTACTTC
D: -
size: -
J: TRBJ2-5
length: 12
V: TRBV20-1

CDR3: CASSYDIFGEKLFF
DNA: TGTGCCAGCAGTTACGATATATTCGGGGAAAAACTGTTTTTT
D: -
size: -
J: TRBJ1-4
length: 14
V: TRBV6-5

CDR3: CASSGGGYPYEQYF
DNA: TGCGCCAGCAGTGGGGGGGGATACCCCTACGAGCAGTACTTC
D: TRBD2
size: -
J: TRBJ2-7
length: 14
V: TRBV10-1

CDR3: CASSHPLGGLVATDTQYF
DNA: TGCGCCAGCAGCCATCCCCTCGGGGGGCTGGTGGCAACAGATACGCAGTATTTT
D: -
size: -
J: TRBJ2-3
length: 18
V: TRBV4-1

CDR3: CSARAEGSRNQPQHF
DNA: TGCAGTGCTAGAGCGGAGGGGTCGAGAAATCAGCCCCAGCATTTT
D: -
size: -
J: TRBJ1-5
length: 15
V: TRBV20-1

CDR3: CASSNKETQYF
DNA: TGTGCCAGCAGTAATAAAGAGACCCAGTACTTC
D: -
size: -
J: TRBJ2-5
length: 11
V: TRBV12-3/TRBV12-4

CDR3: CASSLSQGTKNIQYF
DNA: TGTGCCAGCAGTTTATCGCAGGGAACCAAAAACATTCAGTACTTC
D: -
size: few
J: TRBJ2-4
length: 15
V: TRBV28

CDR3: CAWSLSSYEQYF
DNA: TGTGCCTGGTCACTTAGCTCCTACGAGCAGTACTTC
D: -
size: -
J: TRBJ2-7
length: 12
V: TRBV30

CDR3: CASSLLAGGYRQETQYF
DNA: TGTGCCAGCAGCTTATTAGCGGGGGGTTACCGCCAAGAGACCCAGTACTTC
D: TRBD2
size: -
J: TRBJ2-5
length: 17
V: TRBV11-2

CDR3: CASSLEQGNTEAFF
DNA: TGCGCCAGCAGCTTGGAACAGGGGAACACTGAAGCTTTCTTT
D: -
size: -
J: TRBJ1-1
length: 14
V: TRBV5-1

CDR3: CASSEEGGAFF
DNA: TGTGCCAGCAGTGAGGAAGGCGGAGCTTTCTTT
D: -
size: -
J: TRBJ1-1
length: 11
V: TRBV6-1

CDR3: CASSPNRAAKFF
DNA: TGTGCCAGCAGTCCGAACAGGGCGGCTAAGTTCTTC
D: -
size: -
J: TRBJ2-1
length: 12
V: TRBV27

CDR3: CASSLGRSGGNDYGYTF
DNA: TGTGCCAGCAGCTTAGGTCGTTCCGGAGGGAATGACTATGGCTACACCTTC
D: -
size: medium-sized
J: TRBJ1-2
length: 17
V: TRBV7-2

CDR3: CSARKWDTQETQYF
DNA: TGCAGTGCTAGGAAGTGGGACACCCAAGAGACCCAGTACTTC
D: -
size: few
J: TRBJ2-5
length: 14
V: TRBV20-1

CDR3: CANSDRLHEKLFF
DNA: TGCGCCAACTCGGACAGATTGCATGAAAAACTGTTTTTT
D: -
size: -
J: TRBJ1-4
length: 13
V: TRBV23-1

CDR3: CASSLGRDRGNTGELFF
DNA: TGTGCCAGCAGCTTGGGCCGGGACAGGGGTAACACCGGGGAGCTGTTTTTT
D: TRBD1
size: -
J: TRBJ2-2
length: 17
V: TRBV5-8

CDR3: CSAQESRGGETQYF
DNA: TGCAGTGCCCAAGAGAGTAGGGGGGGGGAGACCCAGTACTTC
D: -
size: few
J: TRBJ2-5
length: 14
V: TRBV20-1

CDR3: CASQIGTGDGYTF
DNA: TGTGCCAGTCAAATAGGGACAGGGGACGGCTACACCTTC
D: TRBD1
size: -
J: TRBJ1-2
length: 13
V: TRBV19

CDR3: CASTPGGGGALETQYF
DNA: TGTGCCAGCACCCCTGGGGGCGGGGGGGCTTTGGAGACCCAGTACTTC
D: TRBD2
size: few
J: TRBJ2-5
length: 16
V: TRBV6-2/TRBV6-3

CDR3: CSARDTSSYNSPLHF
DNA: TGCAGTGCTAGAGACACGAGCTCCTATAATTCACCCCTCCACTTT
D: -
size: -
J: TRBJ1-6
length: 15
V: TRBV20-1

CDR3: CASSPKGAHGYTF
DNA: TGTGCCAGCAGCCCTAAGGGGGCCCATGGCTACACCTTC
D: TRBD1
size: -
J: TRBJ1-2
length: 13
V: TRBV7-8

CDR3: CSVRGPGAAGLEKLFF
DNA: TGCAGCGTAAGGGGACCGGGCGCCGCGGGGCTTGAAAAACTGTTTTTT
D: -
size: few
J: TRBJ1-4
length: 16
V: TRBV20-1